This T cell receptor beta chain appears in the sequencing data of a study of OX40 agonist ivuxolimab in advanced cancers. Produced via immunoSEQ multiplex PCR; TCRdb's table is partial and in-frame only. The data hold approximately 64,000 clones, with 86% observed a single time. The length of the CDR3 is 14 residues. CDR1 is MNHNY and CDR2 is SVGAGI in the germline V gene (reference sequence). V lost 2 bases to trimming and J lost 8 bases, with 12 bases between them. Autoimmune disease history or systemic immunosuppression barred patients. The sample here was CD4+ or CD8+ T cells sorted from blood, taken in a trial of the OX40 agonist ivuxolimab. The sequence was collected from an adult with an advanced solid tumor such as melanoma, head and neck, liver or kidney cancer. The chain has TRBV6-6 and TRBJ1-4; a weak D match, TRBD1 (6 bases). Here the CDR3 DNA reads TGTGCCAGCAGTTACGAGGGGGGGACAGAAAAACTGTTTTTT. Residues: CASSYEGGTEKLFF.